The sequence of this T cell receptor (beta chain) was determined in a study of OX40 agonist ivuxolimab in advanced cancers. Study information: Patients achieving partial responses numbered three: one hepatocellular carcinoma case and two cutaneous melanoma cases.

Worth noting for this clone: The antigen is not known.

Trimming took 3 bases from V and 1 from J, leaving 7 bases between them. The CDR3 is 14 residues long. From germline, CDR1 is SEHNR and CDR2 FQNEAQ (reference sequence). Study observations and caveats: CD8+ T cells (on average) carried more expanded clones than CD4+ T cells. Normalized expansion of T-cell clones was also low for some nonresponders.

Libraries were prepared by immunoSEQ multiplex PCR; TCRdb keeps only in-frame clonotypes and omits some of them. The sample contains 63,000 or so clones, roughly 80% of which appear only once. Baseline, cycle 4 day 1, and cycle 7 day 1 were the blood sampling points. Sequenced here: CD4+ or CD8+ T cells sorted from blood, sampled in a trial of the OX40 agonist ivuxolimab. This chain connects TRBV7-9 to TRBJ1-5; D call uncertain. The source of this sequence is an adult with an advanced solid tumor such as melanoma, head and neck, liver or kidney cancer. The CDR3 loop is CASSFSGSNQPQHF. CDR3 nucleotide sequence: TGTGCCAGCAGCTTTTCGGGGAGCAATCAGCCCCAGCATTTT. The full variable domain, with the rest looked up from reference TRBV7-9 and TRBJ1-5, is DTGVSQNPRHKITKRGQNVTFRCDPISEHNRLYWYRQTLGQGPEFLTYFQNEAQLEKSRLLSDRFSAERPKGSFSTLEIQRTEQGDSAMYLCASSFSGSNQPQHFGDGTRLSIL.